This entry concerns a single T cell receptor beta chain. The antigen remains unidentified. 13 Jbeta primers and 60 Vbeta primers were used for the PCR. The assay was immunoSEQ multiplex PCR, and TCRdb's table has in-frame clones only and misses some. The sample records a few hundred thousand clones, 70% to 90% being singletons. These data come from a study of cytomegalovirus exposure and HLA in healthy donors. Looked up from germline, CDR1 is SGHAT and CDR2 is FQNNGV. V shed 8 bases and J shed 3 bases, with 10 bases lying between them. This CDR3 region has 12 residues. Broader study findings: Among donors in an Asian-associated ancestry cluster, a later analysis reportedly found fewer N-insertions than the roughly 700-donor mean. CMV antigen specificity of three CMV-associated chains was confirmed in vitro.

The J gene is TRBJ1-2, the V gene TRBV11-2, with D hard to call. Input material: PBMCs. The clonotype originates from a woman under 30 in good health and CMV-seronegative. CDR3 in DNA: TGTGCCAGCTGGCGCCAGGACTATGGCTACACCTTC. This sequence encodes CASWRQDYGYTF.